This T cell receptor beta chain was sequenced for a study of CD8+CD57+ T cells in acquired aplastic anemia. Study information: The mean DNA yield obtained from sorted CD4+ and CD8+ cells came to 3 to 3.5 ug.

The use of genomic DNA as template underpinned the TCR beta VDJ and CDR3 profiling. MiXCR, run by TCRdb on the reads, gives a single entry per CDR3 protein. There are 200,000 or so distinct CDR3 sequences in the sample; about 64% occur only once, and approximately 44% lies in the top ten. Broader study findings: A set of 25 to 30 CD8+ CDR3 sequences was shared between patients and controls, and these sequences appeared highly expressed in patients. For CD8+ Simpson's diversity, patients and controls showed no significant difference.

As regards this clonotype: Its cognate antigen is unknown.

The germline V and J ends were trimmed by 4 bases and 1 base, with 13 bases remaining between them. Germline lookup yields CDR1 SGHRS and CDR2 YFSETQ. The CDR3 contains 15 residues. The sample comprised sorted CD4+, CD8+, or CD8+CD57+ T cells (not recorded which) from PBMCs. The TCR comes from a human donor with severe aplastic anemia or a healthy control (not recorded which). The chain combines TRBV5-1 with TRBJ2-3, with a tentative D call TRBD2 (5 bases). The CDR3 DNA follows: TGCGCCAGCAGCGTTTTGGCGCGGGGCACAGATACGCAGTATTTT. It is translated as CASSVLARGTDTQYF.